This TCR beta chain was captured by sequencing in a study of cytomegalovirus exposure and HLA in healthy donors. Study as a whole: HLA-typed donors contributed 80 million or so unique TCRs, which were held in an early data release.

The study, taken as a whole, reports: The study put 150 to 200 TCR beta chains on its list as cytomegalovirus-associated.

This CDR3 is 13 amino acids long. Germline V gene lookup returns CDR1 MDHEN and CDR2 SYDVKM. A word on this clone: Antigen specificity is unknown.

In the PCR, 60 Vbeta and 13 Jbeta primers were used. Sequencing used immunoSEQ multiplex PCR; TCRdb keeps in-frame clones, though not all of them. This sample has 150,000 to 200,000 clones; around 80% occur once, and the top ten carry around 6.9%. Sequencing was carried out using PBMCs. The chain combines TRBV28 with TRBJ2-7; a possible D gene is TRBD1 (6 bases). The J call could be wrong; TRBJ2-5 is a better fit for the DNA end. This TCR came from a male donor in good health and CMV-seropositive. This chain's CDR3 is CASSRDNQETQYF. The CDR3 DNA is TGTGCCAGCAGCCGGGACAACCAAGAGACCCAGTACTTC.